This T cell receptor (beta chain) was sequenced in a study of T cell repertoires in cytomegalovirus infection (dated by TCRdb to the late 2010s). Broadly, across the study: Donor HLA type was relevant to the analysis, because carriage of CMV infection together with the matching HLA type was indicated by public TCR beta signatures. Paper-wide results and their limitations: In the ex vivo response, HLA-C-restricted CMV-specific TCR beta clonotypes were dominant, and in two of eight donors the single most frequent clonotype came from this HLA-C-restricted group. In both this cohort and an independent cohort of several hundred donors, the cumulative frequency of public TCR beta family members distinguished carriers of CMV infection plus the relevant HLA type.

The sample holds a few counts of this clonotype. There is no known antigen for this receptor. Base qualities were left out, and no much larger clone turns up one base away. Sequenced on an Illumina HiSeq 1500. The raw public reads went through TCRdb reprocessing: fastp at Q25, MiXCR clone calling, in-frame beta chains kept. Merged by CDR3 protein, the rows form single entries marked with the most common genes and DNA. The sample data list 150,000 or so distinct CDR3 sequences, and approximately 17% of these were observed just once. The top ten hold approximately 18% of the sample. V and J lose 1 base and 5 bases, and a span of 8 bases separates them. The CDR3 runs 13 residues from the cysteine to the phenylalanine. The entry retains the CDR3 DNA only, 39 bases that are in frame from base 1. The germline V gene sets CDR1 to MNHEY and CDR2 to SVGEGT.

Sequencing used CD8+ T cells from PBMCs. The chain is made from TRBV6-2 or TRBV6-3 and TRBJ2-5; tentative D gene TRBD2, with 5 bases matching. This sequence originates from a human donor in good health (CMV status not recorded). Some clones in this sample may be carry-over from other donors' samples. The nucleotides read TGTGCCAGCAGTTACTGGGAGACGGAGACCCAGTACTTC. It codes for CASSYWETETQYF.